This T cell receptor beta chain derives from a study of T cells in localized non-small cell lung cancer. The study, taken as a whole, reports: A single tumor region was sequenced, leaving heterogeneity possible. Appearance in adjacent lung was seen for a median approximately 59 of the top 100 tumor clones.

As for this clone: The antigen remains undetermined.

Data came from immunoSEQ multiplex PCR; TCRdb stores just in-frame clones and leaves some out. The table lists about 33,000 clones, about 89% of them singletons. V shed 5 bases, J shed 4 bases, and the junction held 5 bases outside the gene matches. The CDR3 extends over 14 amino acids. Germline assignment: CDR1 LNHDA and CDR2 SQIVND (reference sequence). This rearrangement joins TRBV19 to TRBJ2-5, with 9 bases matching TRBD2. This TCR came from a man between 40 and 69 years old with stage II lung adenocarcinoma. Sequencing used PBMCs, obtained before any cancer treatment. In nucleotides, the CDR3 is TGTGCCAGTAGTGGGTTGACTAGCGGAGAGACCCAGTACTTC. It yields the protein CASSGLTSGETQYF. The full variable domain, rest sourced from reference TRBV19 and TRBJ2-5, is DGGITQSPKYLFRKEGQNVTLSCEQNLNHDAMYWYRQDPGQGLRLIYYSQIVNDFQKGDIAEGYSVSREKKESFPLTVTSAQKNPTAFYLCASSGLTSGETQYFGPGTRLLVL.